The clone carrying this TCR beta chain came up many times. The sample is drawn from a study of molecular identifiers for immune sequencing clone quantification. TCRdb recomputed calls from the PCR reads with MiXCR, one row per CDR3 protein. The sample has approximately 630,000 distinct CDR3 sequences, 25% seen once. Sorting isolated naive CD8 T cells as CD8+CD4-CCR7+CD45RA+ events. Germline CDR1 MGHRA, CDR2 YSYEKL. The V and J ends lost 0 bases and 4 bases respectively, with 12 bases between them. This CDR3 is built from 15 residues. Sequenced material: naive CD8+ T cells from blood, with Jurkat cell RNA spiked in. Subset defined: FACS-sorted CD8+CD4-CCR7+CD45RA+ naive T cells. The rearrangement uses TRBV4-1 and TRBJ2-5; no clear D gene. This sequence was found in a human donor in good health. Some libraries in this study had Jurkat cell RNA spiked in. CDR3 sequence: CASSQDHLPGETQYF. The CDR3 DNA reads TGCGCCAGCAGCCAAGATCATCTCCCCGGAGAGACCCAGTACTTC.